This T cell receptor beta chain is from a study of cytomegalovirus exposure and HLA in healthy donors. Study summary: The approximately 120 validation repertoires used the same platform as the roughly 610 first-cohort repertoires, a later analysis reported. The study's findings and limits: For most TCR sequences rarity was the rule, although some public TCRs occurred in many donors.

Some clones are missing from TCRdb's copy, which holds only in-frame ones; the method was immunoSEQ multiplex PCR. Of about 180,000 clones listed, about 87% are singletons. Comment on this clone: Its antigen is not known.

CDR1 is MGHRA, CDR2 YSYEKL, per germline. V gave up 4 bases and J gave up 3 bases, with 10 bases separating them. This CDR3 has 13 residues. The sequence was collected from a woman younger than 45 in good health and CMV-seronegative. V usage is TRBV4-1 and J usage is TRBJ2-7; maybe TRBD2 (5 bases). The source material was PBMCs. Here the CDR3 reads CASSLDGNYEQYF. CDR3 bases: TGCGCCAGCAGCCTCGACGGGAACTACGAGCAGTACTTC.